What follows is one T cell receptor (beta chain) and its context. Its antigen remains unknown. The assay was immunoSEQ multiplex PCR, and TCRdb's table has in-frame clones only and misses some. Of more than 100,000 clones listed, roughly 91% are singletons. The source of the sample is a study of T cell responses to AZD1222 COVID-19 vaccine. General observations from the study: It should be noted that donors were predominantly white British and more often female, and clonal diversity was possibly underestimated.

CDR3 length: 14 amino acids. Trimming took 1 base from V and 5 from J; bases not matched to a gene: 5. The germline V gene encodes CDR1 SSHAT and CDR2 FNYEAQ (reference sequence). The chain uses TRBV7-7 and TRBJ2-7, with TRBD2 matching 7 bases. The starting material was peripheral blood, obtained on day 0 of AZD1222 vaccination. This receptor was obtained from an adult in good health. CDR3 in amino acids: CASSLVGGWNEQYF. DNA of the CDR3: TGTGCCAGCAGCTTAGTGGGAGGGTGGAACGAGCAGTACTTC.